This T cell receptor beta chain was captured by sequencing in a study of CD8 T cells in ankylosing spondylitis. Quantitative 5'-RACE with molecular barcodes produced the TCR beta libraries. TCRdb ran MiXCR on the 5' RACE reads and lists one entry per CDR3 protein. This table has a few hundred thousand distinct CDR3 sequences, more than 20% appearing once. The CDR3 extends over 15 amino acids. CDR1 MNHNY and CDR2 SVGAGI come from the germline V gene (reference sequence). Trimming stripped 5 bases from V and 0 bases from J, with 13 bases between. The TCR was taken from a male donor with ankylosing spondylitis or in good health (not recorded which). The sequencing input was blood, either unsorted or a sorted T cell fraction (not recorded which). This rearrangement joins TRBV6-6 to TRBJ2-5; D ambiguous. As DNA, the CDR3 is TGTGCCAGCAGTACGCCTCTGGCCGACCAAGAGACCCAGTACTTC. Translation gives CASSTPLADQETQYF.